What follows is one T cell receptor (beta chain) and its context. The source of the sample is a study of lymphopenia after photon versus proton radiotherapy. V shed 4 bases, J shed 6 bases, and the junction held 6 bases outside the gene matches. This CDR3 is built from 15 residues. Germline V gives CDR1 SGHNT, CDR2 YYREEE (reference sequence). Here immunoSEQ multiplex PCR was the method, and the copy in TCRdb shows in-frame clones only, minus some. The sample has more than 35,000 clones, about 83% seen once. The chain carries TRBV5-4 and TRBJ2-2; 10 bases align to TRBD1. The sample here was peripheral blood, taken from a patient treated with photon-based radiotherapy. The receptor's source is a middle-aged man with gastric cancer. This CDR3 reads CASSVQTGGAGELFF. CDR3 nucleotides: TGTGCCAGCAGCGTCCAGACAGGGGGCGCCGGGGAGCTGTTTTTT.